The T cell receptor (beta chain) under discussion was sequenced for a study of cytomegalovirus exposure and HLA in healthy donors. General study points: Later analysis indicated greater clonal expansion among HLA-associated TCR beta chains than among equally common other chains. A previous analysis found most TCR beta V segments productive roughly 90% or roughly 30% of the time. Among the CMV-associated chains, a few were confirmed in vitro as specific for CMV antigens.

PCR employed 60 Vbeta and 13 Jbeta primers. Per the original methods: An analysis that came later counted 80 million or so unique TCR beta chains, 10 million to 11 million shared. Here immunoSEQ multiplex PCR was the method, and the copy in TCRdb shows in-frame clones only, minus some. V, J and clone size reflect that table, while D and trimming were determined from the DNA. The sample has under 150,000 clones, roughly two thirds seen once. Of note for this clone: Its antigen is not known.

With V trimmed by 4 bases and J by 8 bases, 7 bases remained unmatched. The length of the CDR3 is 13 residues. Looked up from germline, CDR1 is SGHVS and CDR2 is FQNEAQ. This TCR derives from a man aged 30 to 39 in good health and CMV-seropositive. This chain uses TRBV7-8 with TRBJ1-2; 7 bases align to TRBD1. Sequences were obtained from PBMCs. This CDR3 is CASSSTGARGYTF. CDR3 nucleotide sequence: TGTGCCAGCAGCTCCACAGGGGCGCGGGGCTACACCTTC.